The 4 T cell receptor beta chains in this list originate from one sample, sequenced in a study of cytomegalovirus exposure and HLA in healthy donors. Libraries were prepared by immunoSEQ multiplex PCR; TCRdb keeps only in-frame clonotypes and omits some of them. The table lists fewer than 200,000 clones, about 96% of them singletons. The sequenced sample was PBMCs. These receptors originate from a woman aged 18 to 35 in good health and CMV-seronegative.

J is TRBJ1-6 and V is TRBV30; TRBD1 matches 7 bases. The germline gives CDR1 GTSNPN, CDR2 SVGIG (reference sequence). The junction had 9 bases not matched to a gene; V was cut back by 2 bases and J by 11 bases. The CDR3 totals 14 residues. CDR3 DNA sequence: TGTGCCTGGAGTCTCGACAGGGTTAGGACACCCCTCCACTTT. Encoded protein: CAWSLDRVRTPLHF.

The chain has TRBV11-2 and TRBJ2-7, with D perhaps matching TRBD2 (5 bases). The CDR3 covers 14 residues. The V end was cut by 5 bases, the J end by 6 bases, with 17 bases between. CDR1 SGHAT and CDR2 FQNNGV come from the germline V gene. CDR3 region: CASSTGNKGGEQYF. The CDR3 region has the DNA TGTGCCAGCAGCACCGGGAACAAGGGCGGCGAGCAGTACTTC.

V gene TRBV7-9 combines with J gene TRBJ1-2, with no clear D. Germline CDR1 SEHNR, CDR2 FQNEAQ (reference sequence). Deletions cut 0 bases from V and 2 bases from J, with 7 bases between. This CDR3 contains 14 residues. CDR3 in DNA: TGTGCCAGCAGCTTAGCGGCAGTCAACTATGGCTACACCTTC. It translates to CASSLAAVNYGYTF.

This chain joins TRBV7-2 and TRBJ1-5; D not certain. The CDR3 runs to 14 residues. Trimming left V 4 bases short and J 0 bases short, with 7 bases between. Per the germline V gene, CDR1 is SGHTA and CDR2 is FQGNSA. The CDR3, as DNA: TGTGCCAGCAGCTCCCAGTTTAGCAATCAGCCCCAGCATTTT. Its protein is CASSSQFSNQPQHF.